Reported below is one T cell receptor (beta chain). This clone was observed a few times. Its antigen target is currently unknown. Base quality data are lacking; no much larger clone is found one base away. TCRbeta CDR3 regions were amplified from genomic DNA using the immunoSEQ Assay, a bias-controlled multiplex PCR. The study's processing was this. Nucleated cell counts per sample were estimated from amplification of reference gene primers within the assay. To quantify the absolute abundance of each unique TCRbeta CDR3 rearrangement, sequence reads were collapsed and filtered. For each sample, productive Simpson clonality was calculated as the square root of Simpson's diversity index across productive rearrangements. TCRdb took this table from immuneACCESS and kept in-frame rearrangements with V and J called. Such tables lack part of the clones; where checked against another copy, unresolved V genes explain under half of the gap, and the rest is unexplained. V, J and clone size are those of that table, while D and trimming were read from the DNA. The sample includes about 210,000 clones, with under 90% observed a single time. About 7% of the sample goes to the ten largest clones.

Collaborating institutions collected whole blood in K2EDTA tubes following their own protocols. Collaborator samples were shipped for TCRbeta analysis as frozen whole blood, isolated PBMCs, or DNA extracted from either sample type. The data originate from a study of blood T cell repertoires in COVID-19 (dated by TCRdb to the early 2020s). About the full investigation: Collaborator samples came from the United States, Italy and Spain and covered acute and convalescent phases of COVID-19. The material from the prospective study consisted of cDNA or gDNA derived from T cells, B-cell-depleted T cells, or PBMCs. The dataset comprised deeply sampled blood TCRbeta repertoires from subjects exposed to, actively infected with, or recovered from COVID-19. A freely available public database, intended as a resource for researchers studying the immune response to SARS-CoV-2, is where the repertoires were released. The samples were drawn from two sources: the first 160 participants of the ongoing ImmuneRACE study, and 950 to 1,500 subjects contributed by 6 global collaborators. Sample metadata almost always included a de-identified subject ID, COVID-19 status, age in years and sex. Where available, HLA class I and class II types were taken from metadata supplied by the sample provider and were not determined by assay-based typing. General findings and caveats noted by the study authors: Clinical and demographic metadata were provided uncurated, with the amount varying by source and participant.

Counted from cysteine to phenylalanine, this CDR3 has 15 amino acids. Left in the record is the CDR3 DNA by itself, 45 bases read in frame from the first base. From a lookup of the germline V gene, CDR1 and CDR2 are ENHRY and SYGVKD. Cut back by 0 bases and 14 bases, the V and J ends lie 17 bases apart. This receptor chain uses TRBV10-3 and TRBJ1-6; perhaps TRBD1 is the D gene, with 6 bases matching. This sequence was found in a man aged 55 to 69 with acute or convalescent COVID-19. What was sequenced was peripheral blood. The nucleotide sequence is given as TGTGCCATCAGTGAGTCGGTGGGGGCTTCGCTGGCCCTCCACTTT. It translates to CAISESVGASLALHF.